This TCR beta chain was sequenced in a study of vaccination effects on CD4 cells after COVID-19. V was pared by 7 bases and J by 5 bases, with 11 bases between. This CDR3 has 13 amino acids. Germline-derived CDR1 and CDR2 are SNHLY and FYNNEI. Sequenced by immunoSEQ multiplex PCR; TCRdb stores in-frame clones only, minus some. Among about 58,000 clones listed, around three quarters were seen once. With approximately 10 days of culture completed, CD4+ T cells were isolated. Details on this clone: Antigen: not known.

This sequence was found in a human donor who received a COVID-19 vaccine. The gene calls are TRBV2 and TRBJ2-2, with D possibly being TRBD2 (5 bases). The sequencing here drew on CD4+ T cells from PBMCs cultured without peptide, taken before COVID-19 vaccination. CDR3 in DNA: TGTGCCAGCAATGGAGGTCGAACCGGGGAGCTGTTTTTT. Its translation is CASNGGRTGELFF.